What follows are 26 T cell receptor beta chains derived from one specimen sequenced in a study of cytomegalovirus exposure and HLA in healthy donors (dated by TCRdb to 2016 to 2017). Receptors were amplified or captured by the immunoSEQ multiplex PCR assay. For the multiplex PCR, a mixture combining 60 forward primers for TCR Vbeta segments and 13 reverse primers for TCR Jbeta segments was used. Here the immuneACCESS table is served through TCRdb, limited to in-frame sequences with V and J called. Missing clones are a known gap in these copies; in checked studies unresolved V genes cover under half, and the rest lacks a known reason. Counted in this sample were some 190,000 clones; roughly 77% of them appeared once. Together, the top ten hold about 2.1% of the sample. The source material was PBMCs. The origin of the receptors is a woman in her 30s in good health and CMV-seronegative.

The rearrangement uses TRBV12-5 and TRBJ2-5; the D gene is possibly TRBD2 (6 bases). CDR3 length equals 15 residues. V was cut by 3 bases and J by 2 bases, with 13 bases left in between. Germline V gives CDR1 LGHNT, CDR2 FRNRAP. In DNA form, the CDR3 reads TGTGCTAGTGGTTTTTTTGCGGGGAAACAAGAGACCCAGTACTTC. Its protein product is CASGFFAGKQETQYF.

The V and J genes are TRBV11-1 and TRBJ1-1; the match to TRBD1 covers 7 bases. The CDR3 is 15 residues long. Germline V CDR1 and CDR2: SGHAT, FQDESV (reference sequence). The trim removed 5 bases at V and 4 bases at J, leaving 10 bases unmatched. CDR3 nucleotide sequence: TGTGCCAGCAGCCCGGGGACAGCCGCTGGCACTGAAGCTTTCTTT. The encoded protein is CASSPGTAAGTEAFF.

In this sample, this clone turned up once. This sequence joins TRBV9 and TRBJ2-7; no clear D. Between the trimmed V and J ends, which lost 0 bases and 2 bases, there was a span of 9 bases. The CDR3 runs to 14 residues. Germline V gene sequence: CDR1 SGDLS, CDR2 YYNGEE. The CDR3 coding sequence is TGTGCCAGCAGCGTAGATGGGCATGCCTACGAGCAGTACTTC. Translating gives CASSVDGHAYEQYF.

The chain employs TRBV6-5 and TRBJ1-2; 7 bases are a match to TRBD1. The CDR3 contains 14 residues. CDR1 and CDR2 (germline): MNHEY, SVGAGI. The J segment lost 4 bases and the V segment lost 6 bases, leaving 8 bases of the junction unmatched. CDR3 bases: TGTGCCAGCAGCCGGAAAGGGACAGTCTATGGCTACACCTTC. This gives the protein CASSRKGTVYGYTF.

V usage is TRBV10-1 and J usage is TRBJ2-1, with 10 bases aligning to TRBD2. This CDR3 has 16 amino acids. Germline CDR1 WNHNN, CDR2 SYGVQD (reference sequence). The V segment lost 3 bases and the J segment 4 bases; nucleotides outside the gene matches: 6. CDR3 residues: CASSDERGGLYNEQFF. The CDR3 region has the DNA TGCGCCAGCAGTGACGAGCGGGGGGGATTATACAATGAGCAGTTCTTC.

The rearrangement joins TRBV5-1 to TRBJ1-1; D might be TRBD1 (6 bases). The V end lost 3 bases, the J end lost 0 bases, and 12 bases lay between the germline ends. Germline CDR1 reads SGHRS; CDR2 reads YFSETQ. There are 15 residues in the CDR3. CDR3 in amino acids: CASSYIQGMNTEAFF. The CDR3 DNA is TGCGCCAGCAGCTACATACAGGGAATGAACACTGAAGCTTTCTTT.

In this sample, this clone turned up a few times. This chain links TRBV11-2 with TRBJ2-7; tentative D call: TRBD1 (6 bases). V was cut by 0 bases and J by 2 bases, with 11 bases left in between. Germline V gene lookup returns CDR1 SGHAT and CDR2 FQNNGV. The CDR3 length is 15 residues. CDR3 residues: CASSLEQGQTYEQYF. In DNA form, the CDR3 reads TGTGCCAGCAGCTTAGAACAGGGCCAAACCTACGAGCAGTACTTC.

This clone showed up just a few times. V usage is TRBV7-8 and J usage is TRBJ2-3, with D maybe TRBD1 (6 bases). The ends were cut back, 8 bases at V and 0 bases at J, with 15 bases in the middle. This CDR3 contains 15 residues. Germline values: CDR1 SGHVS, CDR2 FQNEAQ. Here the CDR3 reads CASGDRQISTDTQYF. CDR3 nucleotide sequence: TGTGCCAGCGGAGACAGGCAAATTAGCACAGATACGCAGTATTTT.

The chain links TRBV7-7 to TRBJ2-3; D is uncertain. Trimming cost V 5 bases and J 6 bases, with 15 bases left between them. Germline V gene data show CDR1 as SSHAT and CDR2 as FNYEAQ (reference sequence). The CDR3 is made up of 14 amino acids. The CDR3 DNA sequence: TGTGCCAGCAGCCCGATGAGCGATCGGGATACGCAGTATTTT. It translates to CASSPMSDRDTQYF.

The CDR3 DNA follows: TGTGCCAGCAGTTACCCTCCTGGGCAGGGGGATACTGAAGCTTTCTTT. Its translation: CASSYPPGQGDTEAFF. The chain has TRBV6-6 and TRBJ1-1; 7 positions agree with TRBD1. The ends lost 2 bases at V and 5 bases at J; junction bases unmatched: 11. The CDR3 length is 16 residues. Looked up from germline, CDR1 is MNHNY and CDR2 is SVGAGI (reference sequence).

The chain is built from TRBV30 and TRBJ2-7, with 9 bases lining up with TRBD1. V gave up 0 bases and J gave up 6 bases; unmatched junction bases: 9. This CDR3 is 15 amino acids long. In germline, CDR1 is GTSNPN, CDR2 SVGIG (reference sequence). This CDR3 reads CAWSVGDRAVSEQYF. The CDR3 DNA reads TGTGCCTGGAGTGTAGGGGACAGGGCTGTGTCCGAGCAGTACTTC.

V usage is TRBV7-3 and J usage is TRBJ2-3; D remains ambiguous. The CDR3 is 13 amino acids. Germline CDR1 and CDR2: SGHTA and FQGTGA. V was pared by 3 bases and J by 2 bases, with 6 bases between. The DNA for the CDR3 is TGTGCCAGCAGCTTCGGGTCCACAGATACGCAGTATTTT. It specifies CASSFGSTDTQYF.

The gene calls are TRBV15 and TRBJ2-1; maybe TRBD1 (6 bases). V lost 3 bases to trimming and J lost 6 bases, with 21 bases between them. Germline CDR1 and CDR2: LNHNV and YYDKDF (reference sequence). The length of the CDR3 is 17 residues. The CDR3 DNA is TGTGCCACCAGCAGTCATAACCGGGACAAATGGGGCAATGAGCAGTTCTTC. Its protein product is CATSSHNRDKWGNEQFF.

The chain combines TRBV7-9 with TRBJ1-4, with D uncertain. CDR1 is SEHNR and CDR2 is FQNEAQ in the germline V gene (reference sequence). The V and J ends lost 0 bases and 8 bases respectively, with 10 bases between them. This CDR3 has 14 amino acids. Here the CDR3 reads CASSLAGSGEKLFF. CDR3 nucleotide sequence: TGTGCCAGCAGCTTAGCGGGGAGCGGAGAAAAACTGTTTTTT. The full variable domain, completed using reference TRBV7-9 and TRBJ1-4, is DTGVSQNPRHKITKRGQNVTFRCDPISEHNRLYWYRQTLGQGPEFLTYFQNEAQLEKSRLLSDRFSAERPKGSFSTLEIQRTEQGDSAMYLCASSLAGSGEKLFFGSGTQLSVL.

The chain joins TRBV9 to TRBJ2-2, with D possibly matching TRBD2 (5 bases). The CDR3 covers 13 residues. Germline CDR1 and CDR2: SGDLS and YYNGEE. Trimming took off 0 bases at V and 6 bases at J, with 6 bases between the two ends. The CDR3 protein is CASSVVGAGELFF. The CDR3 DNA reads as TGTGCCAGCAGCGTAGTCGGGGCCGGGGAGCTGTTTTTT.

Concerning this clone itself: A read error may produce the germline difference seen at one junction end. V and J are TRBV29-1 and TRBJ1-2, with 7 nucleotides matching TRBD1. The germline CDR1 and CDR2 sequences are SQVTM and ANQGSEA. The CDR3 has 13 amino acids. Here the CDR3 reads CSAEQGFLYGYTF. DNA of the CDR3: TGCAGCGCTGAACAGGGGTTCCTCTATGGCTACACCTTC.

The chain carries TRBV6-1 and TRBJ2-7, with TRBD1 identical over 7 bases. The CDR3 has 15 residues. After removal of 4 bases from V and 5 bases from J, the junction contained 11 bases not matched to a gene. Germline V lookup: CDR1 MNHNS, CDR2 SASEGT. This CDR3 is CASSGKDRKLDEQYF. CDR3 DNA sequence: TGTGCCAGCAGTGGGAAGGACAGGAAGCTCGACGAGCAGTACTTC.

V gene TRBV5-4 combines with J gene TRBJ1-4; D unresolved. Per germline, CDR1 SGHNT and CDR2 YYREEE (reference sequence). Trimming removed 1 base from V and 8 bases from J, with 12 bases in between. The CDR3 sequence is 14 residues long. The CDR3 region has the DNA TGTGCCAGCAGCTTGAGAACAGCGGGGGAAAAACTGTTTTTT. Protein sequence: CASSLRTAGEKLFF.

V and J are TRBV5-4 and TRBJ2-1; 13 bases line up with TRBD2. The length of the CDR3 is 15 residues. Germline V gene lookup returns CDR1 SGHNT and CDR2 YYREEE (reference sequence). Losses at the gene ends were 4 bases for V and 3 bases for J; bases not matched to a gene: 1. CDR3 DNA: TGTGCCAGCAGCAGGACTAGCGGGGGCTACAATGAGCAGTTCTTC. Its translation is CASSRTSGGYNEQFF.

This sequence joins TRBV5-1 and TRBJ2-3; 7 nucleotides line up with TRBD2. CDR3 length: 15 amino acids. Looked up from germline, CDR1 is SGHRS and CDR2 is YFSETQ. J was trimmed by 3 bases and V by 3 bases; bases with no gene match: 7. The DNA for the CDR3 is TGCGCCAGCAGCTCATCAGGACTAGAGACAGATACGCAGTATTTT. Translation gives CASSSSGLETDTQYF.

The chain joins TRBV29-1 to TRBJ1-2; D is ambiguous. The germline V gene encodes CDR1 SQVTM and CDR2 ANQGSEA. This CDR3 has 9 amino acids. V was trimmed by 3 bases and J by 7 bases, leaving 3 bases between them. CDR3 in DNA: TGCAGCGTTGACTCTGGCTACACCTTC. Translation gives CSVDSGYTF.

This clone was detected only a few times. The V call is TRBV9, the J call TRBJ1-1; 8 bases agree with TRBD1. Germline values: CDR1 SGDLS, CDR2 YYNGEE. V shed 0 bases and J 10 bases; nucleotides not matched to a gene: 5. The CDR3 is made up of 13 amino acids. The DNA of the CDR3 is TGTGCCAGCAGCGTAGAATGGACAGGGCCAGCTTTCTTT. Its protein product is CASSVEWTGPAFF.

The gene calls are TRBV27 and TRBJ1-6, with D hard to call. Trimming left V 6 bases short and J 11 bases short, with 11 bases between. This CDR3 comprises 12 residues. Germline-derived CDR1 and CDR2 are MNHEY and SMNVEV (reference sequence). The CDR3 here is CASRGVIPPLHF. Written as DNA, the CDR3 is TGTGCCAGCAGGGGCGTTATTCCACCCCTCCACTTT.

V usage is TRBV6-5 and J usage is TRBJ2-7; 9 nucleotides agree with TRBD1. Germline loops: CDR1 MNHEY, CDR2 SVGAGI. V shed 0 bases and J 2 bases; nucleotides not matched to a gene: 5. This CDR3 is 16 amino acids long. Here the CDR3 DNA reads TGTGCCAGCAGTTACTCGGTGGGACAGGGTACCTACGAGCAGTACTTC. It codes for CASSYSVGQGTYEQYF.

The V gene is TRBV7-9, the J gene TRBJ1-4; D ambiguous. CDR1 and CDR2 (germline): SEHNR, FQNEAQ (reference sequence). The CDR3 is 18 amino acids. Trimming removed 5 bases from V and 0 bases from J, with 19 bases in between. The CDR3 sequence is CASSPPRAGNSTNEKLFF. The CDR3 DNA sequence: TGTGCCAGCAGCCCCCCCCGGGCGGGAAATTCAACTAATGAAAAACTGTTTTTT.

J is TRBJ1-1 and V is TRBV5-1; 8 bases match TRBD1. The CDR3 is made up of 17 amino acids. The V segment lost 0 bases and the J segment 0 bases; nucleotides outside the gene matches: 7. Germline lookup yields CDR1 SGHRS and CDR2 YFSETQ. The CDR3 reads CASSLGGTGQMNTEAFF. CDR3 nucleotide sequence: TGCGCCAGCAGCTTGGGAGGGACAGGTCAGATGAACACTGAAGCTTTCTTT. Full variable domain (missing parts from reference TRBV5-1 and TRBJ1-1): KAGVTQTPRYLIKTRGQQVTLSCSPISGHRSVSWYQQTPGQGLQFLFEYFSETQRNKGNFPGRFSGRQFSNSRSEMNVSTLELGDSALYLCASSLGGTGQMNTEAFFGQGTRLTVV.